This is a list of T cell receptor beta chains from one sample in a study of Tregs in tolerant kidney transplant recipients. Sequenced by immunoSEQ multiplex PCR; TCRdb stores in-frame clones only, minus some. The sample contains 85,000 to 100,000 clones, roughly 93% of which appear only once. This material consisted of CD4+ T cells from blood, taken before the transplant. The receptor source for this set is a human donor who received a combined kidney and bone marrow transplant. Both conserved end residues are part of each CDR3. Clone size is not always given. Where it is, it says once, few, many or a class for expanded clones.

clone_size | v_call | cdr3_aa
NA | TRBV7-6 | CASSLEQGLNEQYF
NA | TRBV30 | CAWSVTTSALHF
NA | TRBV18 | CASSLRQGNYNEQFF
NA | TRBV6-5 | CASRTGQGSNYGYTF
NA | TRBV9 | CASSVGGTGVNPLHF
NA | TRBV29-1 | CSVARGNYGYTF
once | TRBV2 | CASSPLAGAPGAQYF
NA | TRBV6-1 | CASSEMAGGTTDTQYF
once | TRBV5-4 | CASSSMGGGTDTQYF
NA | TRBV15 | CATSRGTEQYF
once | TRBV18 | CASSPYTGDSNQPQHF
NA | TRBV7-2 | CASSLGTEGYEQYF
NA | TRBV6-1 | CASTLSQDYYGYTF
NA | TRBV5-6 | CASSVQMLGEAFF
NA | TRBV4-2 | CASSQDPDSRYGYTF
NA | TRBV7-2 | CASTIGRAWGNEQFF
NA | TRBV4-2 | CASSLRQGSGNTIYF
once | TRBV7-9 | CASSNFSGANVLTF
NA | TRBV5-1 | CASSTGRGVDTDTQYF
NA | TRBV29-1 | CSVVGPGQGSGYTF